This TCR beta chain appears in the sequencing data of a study of shared clonotypes between healthy human individuals. General study findings and limits: Sharing across four donors was seen in about 5% of naive CD4 clonotypes. Among donors, clonotype sharing was expected to be affected by sequencing depth. In this cohort, only blood was sampled, and tissue repertoires likely differ.

The data were produced by immunoSEQ multiplex PCR, yet TCRdb's version contains in-frame clones alone and is incomplete. This repertoire shows some 2,500,000 clones, roughly 90% found once; its top ten account for 0.37%. Germline CDR1 reads SQVTM; CDR2 reads ANQGSEA. V was cut by 3 bases and J by 4 bases, with 18 bases left in between. The CDR3 runs 16 residues. With regard to this clone: Its antigen remains unidentified.

V usage is TRBV29-1 and J usage is TRBJ2-2; no definite D call. The source is a man younger than 35 in good health. Some clones in this sample may be carry-over from other donors' samples. Sequencing was performed on naive CD4+ T cells from PBMCs. Subset meaning: CD45RA+ positively selected. CDR3 DNA: TGCAGCGTTGAGTTAGGGCGGTATAAGGTCACCGGGGAGCTGTTTTTT. It is translated as CSVELGRYKVTGELFF.